A selection of T cell receptor beta chains follows, all from one sample in a study of blood T cell repertoires in COVID-19. The repertoire was sequenced with immunoSEQ multiplex PCR; TCRdb's copy has only in-frame clones and lacks some. The data contain over 150,000 clones, less than 85% of them singletons. Input material: peripheral blood. These TCRs come from a woman of 80 years or more with active or convalescent COVID-19. Each CDR3 is given with its conserved first and last residue. A D gene is named only where the DNA matches it firmly. Part of the rows lack a size; the others show once, few, many or a class for expanded clones.

D gene	V gene	J gene	clone size	CDR3 DNA	CDR3 protein
NA	TRBV5-6	TRBJ1-4	NA	TGTGCCAGCAGCTTGCGGGGAGCCGAAAAACTGTTTTTT	CASSLRGAEKLFF
NA	TRBV6-1	TRBJ2-1	NA	TGTGCCAGCAGTGAAGGTCCGTACAATGAGCAGTTCTTC	CASSEGPYNEQFF
TRBD1	TRBV6-1	TRBJ1-3	NA	TGTGCCAGCAGTGAATCCGGGACAGCCTCTGGAAACACCATATATTTT	CASSESGTASGNTIYF
NA	TRBV6-5	TRBJ2-1	NA	TGTGCCAGCAGTAAGGACAGAAGGGTTCTGTTCTTC	CASSKDRRVLFF
NA	TRBV4-2	TRBJ2-4	NA	TGTGCCAGCAGCCAGAATACTTGGCAAGGGGTTCAGTACTTC	CASSQNTWQGVQYF
TRBD1	TRBV18	TRBJ1-1	NA	TGTGCCAGCTCACCCGGACAGGCGCTCACTGAAGCTTTCTTT	CASSPGQALTEAFF
NA	TRBV19	TRBJ1-4	NA	TGTGCCAGTAAGGGAGGTTGGGCGACTAATGAAAAACTGTTTTTT	CASKGGWATNEKLFF
TRBD1	TRBV18	TRBJ2-5	few	TGTGCCAGCTCAACGACCGGGACAGGGAGCCAGACCCAGTACTTC	CASSTTGTGSQTQYF
TRBD2	TRBV11-3	TRBJ2-3	few	TGTGCCAGCAGCCGGAGCGGGAGTGAAACAGATACGCAGTATTTT	CASSRSGSETDTQYF
NA	TRBV6-5	TRBJ1-4	few	TGTGCCAGCAGCCCGTCGTTCAGAAATGAAAAACTGTTTTTT	CASSPSFRNEKLFF
TRBD1	TRBV7-8	TRBJ2-2	NA	TGTGCCAGCAGTCGACAGGGGGCGAACACCGGGGAGCTGTTTTTT	CASSRQGANTGELFF
TRBD2	TRBV6-5	TRBJ2-3	NA	TGTGCCAGCAGCACCTTAGCGGGAGGGCCAGATACGCAGTATTTT	CASSTLAGGPDTQYF
NA	TRBV11-2	TRBJ2-3	NA	TGTGCCAGCACCTGGGCGGGGCTTTATCAAACGCAGTATTTT	CASTWAGLYQTQYF
TRBD2	TRBV6-5	TRBJ2-7	few	TGTGCCAGCAGTTACTCCGAGGGAAGCGGGAACGAGCAGTACTTC	CASSYSEGSGNEQYF
TRBD2	TRBV15	TRBJ2-5	NA	TGTGCCACCAGCAGGTCTCTTAGCGGGAGCGGTGAGACCCAGTACTTC	CATSRSLSGSGETQYF
TRBD1	TRBV28	TRBJ1-2	NA	TGTGCCAGCAGTTCTCCCGGGACAGGGAGGTTCGGCTACACCTTC	CASSSPGTGRFGYTF